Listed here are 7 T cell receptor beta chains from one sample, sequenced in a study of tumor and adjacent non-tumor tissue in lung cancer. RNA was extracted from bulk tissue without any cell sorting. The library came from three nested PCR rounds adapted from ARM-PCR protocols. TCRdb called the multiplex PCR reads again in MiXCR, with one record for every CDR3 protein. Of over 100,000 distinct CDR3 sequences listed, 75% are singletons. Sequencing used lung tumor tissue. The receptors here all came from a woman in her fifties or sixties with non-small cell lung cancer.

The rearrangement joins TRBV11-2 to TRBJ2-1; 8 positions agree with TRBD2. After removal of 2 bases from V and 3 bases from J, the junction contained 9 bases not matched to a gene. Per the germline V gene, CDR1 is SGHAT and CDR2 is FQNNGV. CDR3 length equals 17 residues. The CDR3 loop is CASSLRSSGTSYNEQFF. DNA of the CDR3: TGTGCCAGCAGCTTAAGGTCCTCCGGGACTAGCTACAATGAGCAGTTCTTC.

DNA of the CDR3: TGTGCCAGCAGCCCTGGACAGCTACAAGCTTTCTTT. This translates into CASSPGQLQAFF. The chain couples TRBV6-6 to TRBJ1-1, with a possible D match to TRBD1 (6 bases). Germline V lookup: CDR1 MNHNY, CDR2 SVGAGI (reference sequence). The CDR3 totals 12 residues. V lost 6 bases and J lost 9, with 14 bases in between.

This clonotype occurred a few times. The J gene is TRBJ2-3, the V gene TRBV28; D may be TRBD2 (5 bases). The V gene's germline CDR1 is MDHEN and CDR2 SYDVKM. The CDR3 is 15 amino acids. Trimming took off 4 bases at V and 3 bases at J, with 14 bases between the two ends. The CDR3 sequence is CASSSGSSGTDTQYF. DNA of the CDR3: TGTGCCAGCAGTTCGGGGTCAAGTGGGACAGATACGCAGTATTTT.

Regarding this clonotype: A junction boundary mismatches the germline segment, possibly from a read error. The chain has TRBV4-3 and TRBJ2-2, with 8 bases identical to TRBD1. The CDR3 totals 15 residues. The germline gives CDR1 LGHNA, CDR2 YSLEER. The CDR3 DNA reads TGCGCCAGCGGCCTCGGACAGGGAGTCACCGGGGAGCTGGTTTTT. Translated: CASGLGQGVTGELVF.

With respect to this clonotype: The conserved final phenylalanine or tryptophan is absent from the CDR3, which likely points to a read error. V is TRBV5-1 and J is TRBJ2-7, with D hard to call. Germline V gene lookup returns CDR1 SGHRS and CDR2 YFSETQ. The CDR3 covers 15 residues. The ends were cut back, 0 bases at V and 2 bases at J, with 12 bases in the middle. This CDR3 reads CASSLAWAGTYEQYI. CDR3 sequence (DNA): TGCGCCAGCAGCTTGGCATGGGCTGGAACCTACGAGCAGTACATC.

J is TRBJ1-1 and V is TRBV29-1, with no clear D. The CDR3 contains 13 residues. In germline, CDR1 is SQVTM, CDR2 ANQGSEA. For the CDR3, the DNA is TGCAACGCCAGGCAGGTCCTGAACACTGAAGCTTTCTTT. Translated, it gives CNARQVLNTEAFF.

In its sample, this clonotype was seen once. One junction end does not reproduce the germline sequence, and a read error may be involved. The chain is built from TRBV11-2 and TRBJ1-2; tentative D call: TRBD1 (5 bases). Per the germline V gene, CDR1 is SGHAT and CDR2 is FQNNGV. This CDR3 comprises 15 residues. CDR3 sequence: CANRPQGELGYGYTF. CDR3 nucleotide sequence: TGCGCCAACAGACCACAAGGGGAGCTAGGCTATGGCTACACCTTC. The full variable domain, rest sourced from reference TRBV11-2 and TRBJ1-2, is EAGVAQSPRYKIIEKRQSVAFWCNPISGHATLYWYQQILGQGPKLLIQFQNNGVVDDSQLPKDRFSAERLKGVDSTLKIQPAKLEDSAVYLCANRPQGELGYGYTFGSGTRLTVV.